This T cell receptor (beta chain) was documented in a study of identical twins. Via MiXCR, TCRdb re-called the 5' RACE reads, giving one row per CDR3 protein. The sample has roughly 750,000 distinct CDR3 sequences, around 20% seen once; the top ten hold 4.3%. Concerning this clonotype itself: Its antigen is as yet unknown.

General study points: In beta out-of-frame sequences, the excess sharing between twins was weaker.

Another study also made use of these data, one on T cells expressing NK-cell markers. This second study notes: Within the sequenced cohort of eight donors, seven exhibited HCMV seropositivity and one was seronegative. A few of the donors also had these clonotypes leading their CD3+CD56-NKG2C+ fraction.

Sequenced: PBMCs. The TCR was taken from a woman between 18 and 30 years old in good health.

This chain's CDR3 is CASSSGTSLYEQYF. CDR3 bases: TGTGCCAGCAGCTCCGGGACTAGTTTGTACGAGCAGTACTTC. The J gene is TRBJ2-7, the V gene TRBV7-9, with TRBD2 matching 8 bases. The V segment lost 4 bases and the J segment 4 bases; nucleotides outside the gene matches: 6. CDR3 length: 14 amino acids. CDR1 SEHNR and CDR2 FQNEAQ come from the germline V gene (reference sequence).